This T cell receptor (beta chain) came from a study of T cells after posttransplantation cyclophosphamide. Notes on the study in general: TRB clonality was highly associated with recipient CMV seropositivity and reactivation.

Profiling relied on immunoSEQ multiplex PCR, and the TCRdb table lists in-frame clones only, not all of them. The table has some 19,000 clones, 85% to 90% seen once. Losses at the gene ends were 5 bases for V and 11 bases for J; bases not matched to a gene: 6. The CDR3 is made up of 12 amino acids. From germline, CDR1 is GTSNPN and CDR2 SVGIG (reference sequence). Turning to this clone: Antigen specificity is unknown.

Controls had myeloablative marrow grafts with methotrexate and calcineurin inhibitor, sampled at 1 year. The chain recombines TRBV30 with TRBJ1-6; 7 bases agree with TRBD1. The sample was PBMCs, taken roughly 350 days after allogeneic stem cell transplant with calcineurin inhibitor and methotrexate. The sequence derives from a female patient in her 30s who received an allogeneic stem cell transplant from an unrelated donor, was CMV-positive, and had acute and chronic GVHD. Some T cells may be graft donor cells. CDR3 in amino acids: CAWDRAATPLHF. The CDR3 DNA reads TGTGCCTGGGACAGGGCGGCGACACCCCTCCACTTT.